A single TCR beta chain is shown here with its context. The V segment lost 4 bases and the J segment 5 bases; nucleotides outside the gene matches: 10. There are 16 residues in the CDR3. Germline CDR1 LGHNA, CDR2 YNFKEQ. The entry originates in a study of blood T cell repertoires in COVID-19. The wider study: Samples came from the United States, Italy and Spain, spanning acute and convalescent COVID-19.

Generated by immunoSEQ multiplex PCR, the TCRdb table keeps only in-frame clones and is missing some. The sample consists of about 130,000 clones, about 77% of them appearing once. This clonotype was sampled from an older man with acute or convalescent COVID-19. The sequencing sample was made of peripheral blood. This chain connects TRBV4-2 to TRBJ2-5, with 10 bases matching TRBD2. In DNA form, the CDR3 reads TGTGCCAGCAGCCGCCTGGCAGCGGGGGGGCTCGAGACCCAGTACTTC. Translated: CASSRLAAGGLETQYF.